Given below is one T cell receptor beta chain in context. Its antigen is currently unknown. The entry originates in a study of blood T cells in healthy people across ages. The second PCR ran about 6 to 11 cycles with a sample-barcoded 5' primer and J-beta primers. TCRdb used MiXCR to reprocess the 5' RACE reads, holding one entry per CDR3 protein. In the table there are under 2,000,000 distinct CDR3 sequences, around 48% of which are singletons. Findings and caveats of the study: Shifts in expanded clonotypes may have been confounded by donor CMV status, which was unknown. TCR beta diversity, measured per million T cells, fell in a roughly linear way with age. Higher diversity, along with more naive CD4+ cells, distinguished long-lived donors from aged donors.

The ends were cut back, 4 bases at V and 6 bases at J, with 8 bases in the middle. CDR3 length: 11 residues. Germline V gene sequence: CDR1 SGHRS, CDR2 YFSETQ. Healthy Caucasian individuals from Russia aged about 6 to 95 served as donors. This clonotype was obtained from a woman aged 40 to 55 in good health. The specimen sequenced was blood. This sequence joins TRBV5-1 and TRBJ2-7; D is ambiguous. The CDR3 nucleotides read TGCGCCAGCAGCCCACCCCCCGAGCAGTACTTC. Translation gives CASSPPPEQYF.